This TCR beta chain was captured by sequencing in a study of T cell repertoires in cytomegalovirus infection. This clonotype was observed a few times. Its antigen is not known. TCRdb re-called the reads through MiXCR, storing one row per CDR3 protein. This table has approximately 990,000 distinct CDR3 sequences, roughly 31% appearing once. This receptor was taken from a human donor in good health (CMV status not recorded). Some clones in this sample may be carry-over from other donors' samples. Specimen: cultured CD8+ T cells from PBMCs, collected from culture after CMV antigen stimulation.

CDR3 in amino acids: CASSFRHLNTEAFF. The CDR3 DNA reads as TGCGCCAGCAGCTTCAGACACCTGAACACTGAAGCTTTCTTT. This rearrangement joins TRBV5-1 to TRBJ1-1; D gene ambiguous. Germline V gene data show CDR1 as SGHRS and CDR2 as YFSETQ. Between the trimmed V and J ends, which lost 2 bases and 0 bases, there was a span of 8 bases. The CDR3 is 14 amino acids.